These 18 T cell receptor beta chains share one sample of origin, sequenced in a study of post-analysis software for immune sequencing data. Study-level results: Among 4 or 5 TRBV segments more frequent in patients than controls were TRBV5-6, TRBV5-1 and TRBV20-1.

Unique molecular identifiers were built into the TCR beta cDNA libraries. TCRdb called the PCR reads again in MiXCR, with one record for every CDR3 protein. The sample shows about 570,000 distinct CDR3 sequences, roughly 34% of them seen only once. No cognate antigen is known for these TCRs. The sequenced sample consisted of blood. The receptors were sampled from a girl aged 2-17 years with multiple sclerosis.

The CDR3 region has the DNA TGTGCCAGCAAATCAGGCGGGGGGGAAGAGACCCAGTACTTC. It is translated as CASKSGGGEETQYF. The chain has TRBV28 and TRBJ2-5; 9 bases are shared with TRBD2. The germline gives CDR1 MDHEN, CDR2 SYDVKM. The CDR3 extends over 14 amino acids. The V segment lost 7 bases and the J segment 3 bases; nucleotides outside the gene matches: 6.

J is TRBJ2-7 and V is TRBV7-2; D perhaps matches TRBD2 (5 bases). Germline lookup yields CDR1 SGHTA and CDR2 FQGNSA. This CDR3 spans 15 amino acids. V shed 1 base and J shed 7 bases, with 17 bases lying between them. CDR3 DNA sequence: TGTGCCAGCAGCTTAGTCCCAGGACGGACTGGAGAGCAGTACTTC. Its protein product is CASSLVPGRTGEQYF.

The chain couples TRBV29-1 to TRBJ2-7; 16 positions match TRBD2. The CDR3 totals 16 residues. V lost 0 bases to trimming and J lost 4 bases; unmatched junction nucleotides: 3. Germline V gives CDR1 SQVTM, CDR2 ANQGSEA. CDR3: CSVEDGTSGGAYEQYF. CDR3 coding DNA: TGCAGCGTTGAAGACGGGACTAGCGGGGGGGCTTACGAGCAGTACTTC.

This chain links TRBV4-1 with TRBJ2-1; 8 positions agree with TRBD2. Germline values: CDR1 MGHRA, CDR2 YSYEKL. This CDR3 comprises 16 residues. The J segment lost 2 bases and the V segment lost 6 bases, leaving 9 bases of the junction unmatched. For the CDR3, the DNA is TGCGCCAGCAGGCTGTTGTCGGGGGGGACCTACAATGAGCAGTTCTTC. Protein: CASRLLSGGTYNEQFF.

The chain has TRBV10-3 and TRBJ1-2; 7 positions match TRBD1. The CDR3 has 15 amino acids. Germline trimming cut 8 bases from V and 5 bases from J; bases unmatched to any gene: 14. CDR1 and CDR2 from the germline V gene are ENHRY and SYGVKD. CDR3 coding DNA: TGTGCCATCGGCCAGGGACAGCGCGAGGGATATGGCTACACCTTC. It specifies CAIGQGQREGYGYTF.

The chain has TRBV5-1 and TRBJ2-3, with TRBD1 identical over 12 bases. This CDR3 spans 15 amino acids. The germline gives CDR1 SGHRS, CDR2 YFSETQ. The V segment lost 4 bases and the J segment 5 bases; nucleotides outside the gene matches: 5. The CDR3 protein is CASSVGQGAGDTQYF. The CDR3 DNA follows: TGCGCCAGCAGCGTGGGACAGGGGGCGGGAGATACGCAGTATTTT.

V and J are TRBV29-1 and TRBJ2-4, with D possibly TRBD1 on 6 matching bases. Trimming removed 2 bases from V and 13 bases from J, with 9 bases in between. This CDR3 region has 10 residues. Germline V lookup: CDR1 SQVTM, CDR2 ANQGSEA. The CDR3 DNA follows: TGCAGCGTTGAAAAGGGGGAGCAGTACTTC. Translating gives CSVEKGEQYF.

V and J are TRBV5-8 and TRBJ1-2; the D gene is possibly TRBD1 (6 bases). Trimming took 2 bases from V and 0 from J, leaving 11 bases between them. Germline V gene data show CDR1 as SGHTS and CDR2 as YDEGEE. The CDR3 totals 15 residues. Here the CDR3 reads CASSFPGHANYGYTF. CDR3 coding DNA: TGTGCCAGCAGCTTCCCGGGACATGCTAACTATGGCTACACCTTC.

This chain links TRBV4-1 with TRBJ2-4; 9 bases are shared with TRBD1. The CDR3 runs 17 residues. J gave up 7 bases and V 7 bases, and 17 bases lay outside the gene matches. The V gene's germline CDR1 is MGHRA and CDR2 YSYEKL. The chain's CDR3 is CASTPLVQGALPNIQYF. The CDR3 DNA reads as TGCGCCAGCACTCCACTTGTACAGGGGGCGCTTCCGAACATTCAGTACTTC.

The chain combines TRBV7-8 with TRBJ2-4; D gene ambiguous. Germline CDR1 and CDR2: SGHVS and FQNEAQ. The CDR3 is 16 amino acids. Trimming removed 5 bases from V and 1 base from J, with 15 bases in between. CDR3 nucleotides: TGTGCCAGCAGCCCCGGAAGGAGCCGGGCCAAAAACATTCAGTACTTC. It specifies CASSPGRSRAKNIQYF. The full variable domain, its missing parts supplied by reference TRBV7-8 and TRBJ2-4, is GAGVSQSPRYKVAKRGQDVALRCDPISGHVSLFWYQQALGQGPEFLTYFQNEAQLDKSGLPSDRFFAERPEGSVSTLKIQRTQQEDSAVYLCASSPGRSRAKNIQYFGAGTRLSVL.

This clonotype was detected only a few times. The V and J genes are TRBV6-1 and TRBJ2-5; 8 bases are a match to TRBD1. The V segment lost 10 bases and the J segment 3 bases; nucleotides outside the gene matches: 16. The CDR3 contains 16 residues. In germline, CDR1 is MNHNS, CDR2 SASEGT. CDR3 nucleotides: TGTGCCACCGTGGATTGGACAGGGTTTTTGGAAGAGACCCAGTACTTC. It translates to CATVDWTGFLEETQYF.

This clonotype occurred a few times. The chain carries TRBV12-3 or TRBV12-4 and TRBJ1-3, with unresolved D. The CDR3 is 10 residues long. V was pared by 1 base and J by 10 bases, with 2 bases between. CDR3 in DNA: TGTGCCAGCAGTTTAGGGACCATATATTTT. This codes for CASSLGTIYF.

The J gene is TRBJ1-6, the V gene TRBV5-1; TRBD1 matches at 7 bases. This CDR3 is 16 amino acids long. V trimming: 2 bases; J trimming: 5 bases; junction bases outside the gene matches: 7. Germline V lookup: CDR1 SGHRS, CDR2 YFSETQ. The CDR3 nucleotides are TGCGCCAGCAGCTTTCGGCGGACAGGAAATAATTCACCCCTCCACTTT. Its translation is CASSFRRTGNNSPLHF.

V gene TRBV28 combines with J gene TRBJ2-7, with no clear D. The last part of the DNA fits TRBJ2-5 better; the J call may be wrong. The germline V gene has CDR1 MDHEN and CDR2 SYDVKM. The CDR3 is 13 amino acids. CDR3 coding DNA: TGTGCCAGCAGGGTACGCCGACAAGAGACCCAGTACTTC. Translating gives CASRVRRQETQYF.

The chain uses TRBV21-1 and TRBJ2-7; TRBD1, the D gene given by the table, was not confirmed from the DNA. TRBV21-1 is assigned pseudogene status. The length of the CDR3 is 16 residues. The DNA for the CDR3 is TGTGCCAGCAGCAAAGACGGGACAGAGTCAGTCTACGAGCAGTACTTC. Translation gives CASSKDGTESVYEQYF.

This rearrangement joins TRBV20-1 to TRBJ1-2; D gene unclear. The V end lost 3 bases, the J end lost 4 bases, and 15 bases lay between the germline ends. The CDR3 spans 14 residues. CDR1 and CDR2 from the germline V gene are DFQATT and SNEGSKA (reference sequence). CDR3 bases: TGCAGTGCTAGGGCCAGCGTTACTCTCTATGGCTACACCTTC. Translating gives CSARASVTLYGYTF.

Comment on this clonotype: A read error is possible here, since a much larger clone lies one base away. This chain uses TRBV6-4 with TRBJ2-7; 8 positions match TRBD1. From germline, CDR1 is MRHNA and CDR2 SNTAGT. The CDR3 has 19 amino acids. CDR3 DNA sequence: TGTGCCAGCGGTGACTCGACAGGGGTGGGGTTAGGGGTATCCTACGAGCAGTACTTC. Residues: CASGDSTGVGLGVSYEQYF.

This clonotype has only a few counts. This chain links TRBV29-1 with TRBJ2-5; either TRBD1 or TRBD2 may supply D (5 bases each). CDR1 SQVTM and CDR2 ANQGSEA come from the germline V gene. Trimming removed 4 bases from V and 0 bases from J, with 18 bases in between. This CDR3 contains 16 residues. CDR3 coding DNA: TGCAGCGTTGGTAGGGGACGAGCGGAGCACCAAGAGACCCAGTACTTC. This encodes CSVGRGRAEHQETQYF.